Sequencing of this T cell receptor beta chain was carried out in a study of blood T cell repertoires in COVID-19. About the study: Samples of COVID-19 (acute and convalescent) were obtained from the United States, Italy and Spain. The cDNA or gDNA used as material had been derived from T cells, B-cell-depleted T cells, or PBMCs.

This clone was detected only once. Germline lookup yields CDR1 MGHRA and CDR2 YSYEKL. The CDR3 totals 15 residues. Losses at the gene ends were 3 bases for V and 7 bases for J; bases not matched to a gene: 8. Original methodology: From reference gene primer amplification, estimates of nucleated cell counts were derived. Assay used: immunoSEQ multiplex PCR; TCRdb lists only in-frame clones, some missing. V, J and clone size were drawn from that table, and D and trimming were deduced from the DNA. The profile shows 20,000 or so clones, about 85% of them singletons. The chain uses TRBV4-1 and TRBJ1-4, with TRBD1 matching 7 bases. The sample comprised peripheral blood. The origin of this receptor is a human donor with active COVID-19. The donor label of this sample is uncertain. CDR3 in DNA: TGCGCCAGCAGCCAGACCGGGACAGCGCGTGAAAAACTGTTTTTT. This sequence encodes CASSQTGTAREKLFF.